This T cell receptor (beta chain) was retrieved from a study of T cells in Graves' hyperthyroidism and ophthalmopathy (dated by TCRdb to between 2017 and 2020). About the investigation overall: Peripheral blood was collected at initial diagnosis, before any treatment. According to the paper, TCR Vbeta CDR3 sequencing was carried out on 135 peripheral blood samples, which came from 40 to 45 ophthalmopathy, approximately 72 hyperthyroidism and about 17 progressor patients. Following sampling, methimazole starting at 30 mg daily was given to hyperthyroidism patients, and high-dose intravenous methylprednisolone was given to ophthalmopathy patients. The roughly 100 discovery patients were randomly split 7:3 into training and test sets. Prospective prediction of ophthalmopathy was tested in an independent validation cohort consisting of some 20 hyperthyroidism patients and more than 15 patients who later progressed to ophthalmopathy. In addition, the study compared T-cell repertoires in thyroid tissue and in blood from five or six Graves' hyperthyroidism patients. TCR V-J signatures able to tell the groups apart were searched for in a discovery cohort of some 100 patients, of whom fewer than 45 had Graves' ophthalmopathy and 55 to 60 had stable Graves' hyperthyroidism.

Findings and caveats that apply to the study as a whole: Ophthalmopathy was separated from stable hyperthyroidism by a 13 V-J signature model, with roughly 88% sensitivity and roughly 81% specificity obtained in cross-validation and 80%/75% obtained in testing. Sample size was not statistically predetermined, and investigators were not blinded to group allocation. Most expanded thyroid clonotypes (frequency above 0.001) were also found in blood, which suggests that blood repertoires may mirror thyroid immune responses. In validation, the model predicted progression to ophthalmopathy a median of approximately 6.3 months before onset, with approximately 70% sensitivity and roughly 72% specificity.

A remark on this clonotype: Its antigen specificity is not known. Base qualities are not recorded, but no much larger clone differs from it by a single base.

The TCR beta CDR3 regions were amplified from the RNA transcripts. For the first round of RT-PCR on the TCR CDR3, the HTBI primer set was used together with the Qiagen OneStep RT-PCR kit. A second multiplex PCR round built the libraries, followed by size selection and purification. Libraries were sequenced paired-end with 100 bp reads on an Illumina HiSeq2000. The original methods were these. Raw data were processed with SOAPnuke, discarding reads with adapters, uncalled bases, mean Phred below 15, or no exact constant-primer or identifier match. COPE v1.2.5 was used to merge high-quality paired reads, and clonotypes were defined as unique nucleotide sequences. MiTCR v1.1 was used to align clonotypes to the IMGT TRBV, TRBD and TRBJ reference segments. Analysis was restricted to V-J combinations with a frequency above 0.0001, which covered 99% to 99.2% of repertoires. A TCS score was defined as the ratio between F50 (clonal expansion) and ExV (chaos), using BLOSUM62-based TCRdist between CDR3 peptides within each V-J. Welch's t-statistics and random forest reduced fewer than 600 V-J features to roughly 13, which were used in a naive Bayes classifier (R e1071). TCRdb itself trimmed the public reads at Q25 with fastp, ran MiXCR and retained productive beta chains. When rows share a CDR3 protein, they turn into one entry using the most common DNA and genes. The V and J calls and clone size come from TCRdb's table, not from the authors' own analysis. The sample table contains about 600,000 distinct CDR3 sequences; only one count was recorded for around 16% of them. The ten largest clones take up roughly 3.3% of the sample.

Ophthalmopathy patients had moderately to severely active disease, with a Clinical Activity Score of 3 or more, a NOSPECS grade of 4 or more, and a disease duration of less than 3 months. The study excluded patients with uncontrolled infections, other autoimmune diseases, pregnancy or lactation. Diagnoses were based on clinical symptoms, serum thyroxine and TRAb, thyroid ultrasound and orbital computed tomography. PBMCs were isolated from 10 ml of fresh peripheral blood by Ficoll-Paque density gradient centrifugation. Total RNA was extracted with Trizol reagent, and quality was checked on an Agilent 2100 Bioanalyzer. Measured from the cysteine to the phenylalanine, the CDR3 is 14 residues long. Only the CDR3 region is kept as DNA, spanning 42 bases read in frame from base 1. For CDR1 and CDR2, the germline V gene (reference sequence) lists SGHAT and FQDESV. Trimming removed 5 bases from V and 4 bases from J; the gene matches leave 4 bases unexplained.

Sequencing was carried out using blood. Recombination connected TRBV11-1 to TRBJ2-4; 8 bases in the junction line up with TRBD1. The TCR comes from a woman in her thirties or forties with Graves' ophthalmopathy. CDR3 region: CASSHGQGKNIQYF. The DNA sequence reads TGTGCCAGCAGCCACGGACAGGGTAAAAACATTCAGTACTTC.